The entry that follows covers one T cell receptor beta chain sequence. One end of the junction fails to match germline, which may point to a read error. This record comes from a study of blood T cell repertoires in COVID-19. Measured with immunoSEQ multiplex PCR; TCRdb has only the in-frame clones, and not every one. Of around 24,000 clones in the sample, around 87% are singletons; the top ten hold 1.5% to 2%. The germline V gene has CDR1 SGHAT and CDR2 FQNNGV. CDR3 length: 17 amino acids. The specimen was peripheral blood. This TCR was sampled from a woman aged 60 to 75 with active COVID-19. The chain employs TRBV11-2 and TRBJ2-7; 12 bases align to TRBD2. The CDR3 DNA sequence: TGTGCCAGCAGCGTAGACCCTAGCGGGAGGGCCGGTTACGAGCAGTACTTC. It yields the protein CASSVDPSGRAGYEQYF.